This is a list of T cell receptor beta chains from one sample in a study of blood T cell repertoires in COVID-19. Method: immunoSEQ multiplex PCR; TCRdb's copy keeps in-frame clones and lacks some. The table lists 170,000 or so clones, approximately 80% of them singletons. The sequenced sample consisted of peripheral blood. The receptors were sampled from a woman aged 35 to 49 with COVID-19, enrolled during active disease. CDR3s include the opening cysteine and the closing phenylalanine or tryptophan. A D gene is named only where the DNA matches it firmly. Where a row states a size, it is once, few, many or the class of an expanded clone; other rows omit it.

>TRBV28|-|few|TRBJ1-1
TGTGCCAGCAGTTTGGTGGGGGCATGGGGAACTGAAGCTTTCTTT
CASSLVGAWGTEAFF
>TRBV4-2|TRBD2|-|TRBJ2-1
TGTGCCAGCAGCCCGGGGGGGCTCAATGAGCAGTTCTTC
CASSPGGLNEQFF
>TRBV6-4|-|-|TRBJ2-3
TGTGCCAGCAGTGACTCCCCGGCAGATACGCAGTATTTT
CASSDSPADTQYF
>TRBV29-1|-|-|TRBJ1-3
TGCAGCGTAGGGGCACAGACGATCTCTGGAAACACCATATATTTT
CSVGAQTISGNTIYF
>TRBV4-1|-|-|TRBJ1-4
TGCGCCAGCAGCCAATCCAGGGAACCTAATGAAAAACTGTTTTTT
CASSQSREPNEKLFF
>TRBV2|TRBD1|-|TRBJ1-1
TGTGCCAGCAGGGCTACAGGGGGCACTGAAGCTTTCTTT
CASRATGGTEAFF
>TRBV6-4|TRBD1|-|TRBJ1-5
TGTGCCAGCAGTGACTCGACAGGGGAAAACAATCAGCCCCAGCATTTT
CASSDSTGENNQPQHF
>TRBV4-1|-|-|TRBJ2-1
TGCGCCAGCAGCCAAGGAGGGGAGGACTACAATGAGCAGTTCTTC
CASSQGGEDYNEQFF
>TRBV5-6|-|-|TRBJ1-5
TGTGCCAGCAGCTCGAGGGTCAGCAATCAGCCCCAGCATTTT
CASSSRVSNQPQHF
>TRBV19|TRBD1|few|TRBJ1-2
TGTGCCAGTACCGAACCTTATACAGGGGGCTATGGCTACACCTTC
CASTEPYTGGYGYTF
>TRBV28|TRBD1|-|TRBJ2-7
TGTGCCAGCAGTTTAAGACAGGGCTACGAGCAGTACTTC
CASSLRQGYEQYF
>TRBV27|TRBD2|-|TRBJ2-7
TGTGCCAGCAGTTCTTGGGGAGGGAGGGCCTACGAGCAGTACTTC
CASSSWGGRAYEQYF
>TRBV9|TRBD1|-|TRBJ1-5
TGTGCCAGCAGCCCAGAGGACAGGGGCACCTACCCCGGCAATCAGCCCCAGCATTTT
CASSPEDRGTYPGNQPQHF
>TRBV5-1|-|-|TRBJ1-4
TGCGCCAGCAGCTCGAGCTCAACTAATGAAAAACTGTTTTTT
CASSSSSTNEKLFF
>TRBV28|-|few|TRBJ1-3
TGTGCCAGCACTTTGGTGGGGCCTGACTCTGGAAACACCATATATTTT
CASTLVGPDSGNTIYF
>TRBV6-5|-|once|TRBJ2-5
TGTGCCAGCAGTTACTCGACAGGCGGAGAGACCCAGTACTTC
CASSYSTGGETQYF
>TRBV19|-|-|TRBJ1-2
TGTGCCAGTACTACAGCCCCGGAGGGTGGCTACACCTTC
CASTTAPEGGYTF
>TRBV28|-|-|TRBJ2-1
TGTGCCAGCAGTGAGCCCCCCTACAATGAGCAGTTCTTC
CASSEPPYNEQFF
>TRBV20-1|TRBD1|once|TRBJ1-2
TGCAGTGTTAAGGGGGCCAAAGGTTCCTTC
CSVKGAKGSF
>TRBV28|TRBD1|once|TRBJ1-6
TGTGCCAGCAGTACGCCGGGGACAGGGGCTTCACCCCTCCACTTT
CASSTPGTGASPLHF
>TRBV7-9|-|-|TRBJ2-7
TGTGCCAGCAGCTTAGCGGACAGTACGAACGAGCAGTACTTC
CASSLADSTNEQYF
>TRBV7-9|TRBD2|-|TRBJ2-1
TGTGCCAGCAACCCTAGCGGGAGATTGGGTGAGCAGTTCTTC
CASNPSGRLGEQFF
>TRBV27|-|-|TRBJ1-1
TGTGCCAGCAGTTTAAGGGGCCCGTCCAACACTGAAGCTTTCTTT
CASSLRGPSNTEAFF
>TRBV19|-|-|TRBJ1-1
TGTGCCAGTAGCAACCCGACAGCCGTGAACACTGAAGCTTTCTTT
CASSNPTAVNTEAFF
>TRBV7-8|-|once|TRBJ2-1
TGTGCCAGCGGGCGCAATGAGCAGTTCTTC
CASGRNEQFF
>TRBV5-1|TRBD2|-|TRBJ2-1
TGCGCCAGCAGCGCCCCTAGCGGGGATGACAATGAGCAGTTCTTC
CASSAPSGDDNEQFF
>TRBV20-1|TRBD2|-|TRBJ2-1
TGCAGTGCAACCCGGGGGGGTGAGCAGTTCTTC
CSATRGGEQFF
>TRBV5-1|-|-|TRBJ2-7
TGCGCCAGCAGCTTGGAGGGACATTATTACGAGCAGTACTTC
CASSLEGHYYEQYF
>TRBV6-2/TRBV6-3|TRBD2|-|TRBJ2-3
TGTGCCAGCAGTTACTCGTTTGGCGGGGGGGGATCAAATACGCAGTATTTT
CASSYSFGGGGSNTQYF
>TRBV29-1|TRBD1|-|TRBJ2-7
TGCAGCGTTGAAGCCAGACAGGGGTACGAGCAGTACTTC
CSVEARQGYEQYF
>TRBV5-1|TRBD1|-|TRBJ2-5
TGCGCCAGCAGCTCTCGGACAGGGAGCCAAGAGACCCAGTACTTC
CASSSRTGSQETQYF
>TRBV11-3|TRBD1|-|TRBJ2-2
TGTGCCAGCAGCCCTGGGACAGGGCCCCGGGAGCTGTTTTTT
CASSPGTGPRELFF
>TRBV7-9|TRBD1|-|TRBJ1-1
TGTGCCAGCAGCACCGGGACAGGGGGCGTGAACACTGAAGCTTTCTTT
CASSTGTGGVNTEAFF
>TRBV5-1|TRBD2|-|TRBJ2-1
TGCGCCAGCAGCACACGGACTAGCGGGGGGATAGAAAATGAGCAGTTCTTC
CASSTRTSGGIENEQFF
>TRBV7-3|-|-|TRBJ2-3
TGTGCCAGCAGTCTAGCTCCCAGCGTGGATACGCAGTATTTT
CASSLAPSVDTQYF
>TRBV7-8|TRBD2|-|TRBJ2-7
TGTGCCAGCAGCCCGAGGGGACTAAGCTACGAGCAGTACTTC
CASSPRGLSYEQYF
>TRBV7-7|TRBD2|-|TRBJ2-7
TGTGCTAGCAGCTTACGTGCTAGCGGCTCCTACGAGCAGTACTTC
CASSLRASGSYEQYF
>TRBV15|-|-|TRBJ2-1
TGTGCCACCAGCATTATCAGGATGGATGAGCAGTTCTTC
CATSIIRMDEQFF
>TRBV28|-|-|TRBJ1-5
TGTGCCAGCAGTTTACGCCCCAGGGACATCAATCAGCCCCAGCATTTT
CASSLRPRDINQPQHF
>TRBV27|TRBD2|few|TRBJ2-5
TGTGCCAGCAGTCTCCGAGATGAAGCGGGAGGATCGAAGACCCAGTACTTC
CASSLRDEAGGSKTQYF
>TRBV27|-|-|TRBJ1-2
TGTGCCAGCAGCCCCAGGACAAGACTTAACTATGGCTACACCTTC
CASSPRTRLNYGYTF
>TRBV9|-|-|TRBJ1-2
TGTGCCAGCAGCTCGGATGGCTACACCTTC
CASSSDGYTF
>TRBV4-1|TRBD1|-|TRBJ1-2
TGCGCCAGCAGCCAATCCCAGACAGGGGCCTATGGCTACACCTTC
CASSQSQTGAYGYTF
>TRBV7-3|-|-|TRBJ2-1
TGTGCCAGCAGCTTTGGGGCCTCGGATGAGCAGTTCTTC
CASSFGASDEQFF
>TRBV7-6|TRBD2|-|TRBJ2-1
TGTGCCAGCAGCTTAATGGCTAGCGGGGACAATGAGCAGTTCTTC
CASSLMASGDNEQFF
>TRBV11-2|-|once|TRBJ2-1
TGTGCCAGCAGCTTAGCTCGTGAGCAGTTCTTC
CASSLAREQFF
>TRBV11-2|-|-|TRBJ1-3
TGTGCCAGCAGCCGAAGGGGCCTCCAGGGAAACACCATATATTTT
CASSRRGLQGNTIYF
>TRBV18|-|-|TRBJ1-3
TGTGCCAGCTCACCAATACAGGCGAGCTCTGGAAACACCATATATTTT
CASSPIQASSGNTIYF
>TRBV5-1|TRBD1|-|TRBJ1-4
TGCGCCAGCAGGCTGGAACAGGGGGCCGGTGAAAAACTGTTTTTT
CASRLEQGAGEKLFF
>TRBV10-2|-|-|TRBJ1-1
TGCGCCAGCAGTGAACAGGGTAGTGTCTCTGAAGCTTTCTTT
CASSEQGSVSEAFF
>TRBV5-5|-|-|TRBJ1-5
TGTGCCAGCAGCTGGGCGACAAATAGCAATCAGCCCCAGCATTTT
CASSWATNSNQPQHF
>TRBV6-6|-|-|TRBJ1-6
TGTGCCAGCTGGGGTGGGGGGGCACGGTCACCCCTCCACTTT
CASWGGGARSPLHF
>TRBV9|TRBD1|few|TRBJ1-1
TGTGCCAGCAGCTCTCCGGGACAGGGGTCTGAAGCTTTCTTT
CASSSPGQGSEAFF
>TRBV5-1|-|once|TRBJ1-3
TGCGCCAGCAGCCCCGACAGCGCCGGAAACACCATATATTTT
CASSPDSAGNTIYF
>TRBV5-5|TRBD1|-|TRBJ2-5
TGTGCCAGCAGCTTGACATTAACAGGGGGCGAGACCCAGTACTTC
CASSLTLTGGETQYF
>TRBV14|-|-|TRBJ2-1
TGTGCCAGCAGCCCGCACAGGGTGAGGGAGCAGTTCTTC
CASSPHRVREQFF
>TRBV9|-|few|TRBJ1-2
TGTGCCAGCAGCCTCCGGGTCGGGTCTGGCGGCTACACCTTC
CASSLRVGSGGYTF
>TRBV11-2|-|-|TRBJ1-2
TGTGCCAGCAGCCCAGCAGGCGGCCGGCAGAGGAGGTATGGCTACACCTTC
CASSPAGGRQRRYGYTF
>TRBV29-1|TRBD2|-|TRBJ2-3
TGCAGCGTGGCCGCGACTAGCGGGGGGTCCGATACGCAGTATTTT
CSVAATSGGSDTQYF
>TRBV19|-|-|TRBJ1-1
TGTGCCAGTAGTATAGCGGCCGAGGGGAGGACTGAAGCTTTCTTT
CASSIAAEGRTEAFF